The rows below give T cell receptor beta chains drawn from one sample of a study of a mutant IDH1 vaccine in newly diagnosed glioma. This table comes from immunoSEQ multiplex PCR, and its TCRdb copy is limited to in-frame clones, with some not included. Of approximately 38,000 clones listed, 70% to 90% are singletons. Their antigens remain unidentified. The specimen comprised PBMCs, sampled from a glioma patient whose treatment included an IDH1 peptide vaccine. The receptor source for this set is a man aged 40-50 years with glioma. Both conserved end residues are part of each CDR3. A D gene is named only where the DNA matches it firmly. For some rows the clone size is stated as once, few or many, or as a class when expanded; others skip it.

V gene: TRBV6-1; J gene: TRBJ1-5; D gene: .; clone size: .; CDR3 DNA: TGTGCCAGCAGTGAATTGGTGGGGCAGTTCAATCAGCCCCAGCATTTT; CDR3 protein: CASSELVGQFNQPQHF
V gene: TRBV6-5; J gene: TRBJ2-5; D gene: .; clone size: .; CDR3 DNA: TGTGCCAGCAGTTACACCCGCATAGAGACCCAGTACTTC; CDR3 protein: CASSYTRIETQYF
V gene: TRBV6-1; J gene: TRBJ2-5; D gene: .; clone size: .; CDR3 DNA: TGTGCCAGCACCGAGGATCCCGCTCGGGAGACCCAGTACTTC; CDR3 protein: CASTEDPARETQYF
V gene: TRBV7-6; J gene: TRBJ2-1; D gene: .; clone size: .; CDR3 DNA: TGTGCCAGCAGACCCCCCGGGGTCTCCAATGAGCAGTTCTTC; CDR3 protein: CASRPPGVSNEQFF
V gene: TRBV18; J gene: TRBJ1-3; D gene: TRBD1; clone size: .; CDR3 DNA: TGTGCCAGCTCACTAGGGACAGGCGGTGGAAACACCATATATTTT; CDR3 protein: CASSLGTGGGNTIYF
V gene: TRBV5-4; J gene: TRBJ2-3; D gene: TRBD1; clone size: .; CDR3 DNA: TGTGCCAGCAGCTTAGAGGGACAGGGTAGCACAGATACGCAGTATTTT; CDR3 protein: CASSLEGQGSTDTQYF
V gene: TRBV7-8; J gene: TRBJ2-1; D gene: .; clone size: .; CDR3 DNA: TGTGCCAGCAGCTCGGCAAGCTACAATGAGCAGTTCTTC; CDR3 protein: CASSSASYNEQFF
V gene: TRBV5-7; J gene: TRBJ2-5; D gene: TRBD2; clone size: once; CDR3 DNA: TGTGCCAGCAGCTTGGAACTAGCGGGAATACACCAAGAGACCCAGTACTTC; CDR3 protein: CASSLELAGIHQETQYF
V gene: TRBV7-9; J gene: TRBJ1-1; D gene: TRBD1; clone size: .; CDR3 DNA: TGTGCCAGCAGCAGTGGACAGGGGGCGCAAGCTTTCTTT; CDR3 protein: CASSSGQGAQAFF
V gene: TRBV5-1; J gene: TRBJ2-5; D gene: .; clone size: .; CDR3 DNA: TGCGCCAGCAGCTTGACAGTGTCTGAGGGGGAGACCCAGTACTTC; CDR3 protein: CASSLTVSEGETQYF
V gene: TRBV5-1; J gene: TRBJ1-4; D gene: TRBD1; clone size: .; CDR3 DNA: TGCGCCAGCAGCTTGAGGACAGGGGGAACTAATGAAAAACTGTTTTTT; CDR3 protein: CASSLRTGGTNEKLFF
V gene: TRBV7-8; J gene: TRBJ2-1; D gene: TRBD2; clone size: .; CDR3 DNA: TGTGCCAGCAGCCCCCGGACTAGCGGGAGACATGAGCAGTTCTTC; CDR3 protein: CASSPRTSGRHEQFF
V gene: TRBV13; J gene: TRBJ1-2; D gene: .; clone size: .; CDR3 DNA: TGTGCCAGCAGCCCACGGACAGACCTTAACTATGGCTACACCTTC; CDR3 protein: CASSPRTDLNYGYTF
V gene: TRBV27; J gene: TRBJ1-2; D gene: TRBD1; clone size: .; CDR3 DNA: TGTGCCAGCAGTAGAGAGGGCCAGGGGGCGGGCTATGGCTACACCTTC; CDR3 protein: CASSREGQGAGYGYTF
V gene: TRBV7-2; J gene: TRBJ2-7; D gene: TRBD1; clone size: .; CDR3 DNA: TGTGCCAGCAGCTTAGGGCCGGGACAGGGTAAAGACGAGCAGTACTTC; CDR3 protein: CASSLGPGQGKDEQYF
V gene: TRBV19; J gene: TRBJ2-5; D gene: TRBD2; clone size: .; CDR3 DNA: TGTGCCAGTAAGGCCCCGACTAGCGGGAGCCGGGAGACCCAGTACTTC; CDR3 protein: CASKAPTSGSRETQYF
V gene: TRBV7-8; J gene: TRBJ2-1; D gene: .; clone size: once; CDR3 DNA: TGTGCCAGCAGGTGGACAAGCTCCTACAATGAGCAGTTCTTC; CDR3 protein: CASRWTSSYNEQFF
V gene: TRBV2; J gene: TRBJ1-5; D gene: .; clone size: .; CDR3 DNA: TGTGCCAGCAGGGGGGTCGGCGGGGAGCAGCCCCAGCATTTT; CDR3 protein: CASRGVGGEQPQHF
V gene: TRBV7-3; J gene: TRBJ2-7; D gene: .; clone size: .; CDR3 DNA: TGTGCCAGCAGCCAAAGGCAGGGCTACGAGCAGTACTTC; CDR3 protein: CASSQRQGYEQYF
V gene: TRBV28; J gene: TRBJ1-5; D gene: .; clone size: .; CDR3 DNA: TGTGCCAGCAGTTTAGGAGGGGGGGGCAATAATCAGCCCCAGCATTTT; CDR3 protein: CASSLGGGGNNQPQHF
V gene: TRBV23-1; J gene: TRBJ1-4; D gene: .; clone size: .; CDR3 DNA: TGCGCCAGCACCTCAAAGTCCGGGCGGTACGAAAAACTGTTTTTT; CDR3 protein: CASTSKSGRYEKLFF
V gene: TRBV27; J gene: TRBJ2-7; D gene: TRBD1; clone size: .; CDR3 DNA: TGTGCCAGCAGTTTCGGCCCCGACAGGGGTGGTTACGAGCAGTACTTC; CDR3 protein: CASSFGPDRGGYEQYF
V gene: TRBV27; J gene: TRBJ1-2; D gene: .; clone size: few; CDR3 DNA: TGTGCCAGCAGCTTTATGGGTGGTGGCTACACCTTC; CDR3 protein: CASSFMGGGYTF
V gene: TRBV2; J gene: TRBJ1-5; D gene: .; clone size: .; CDR3 DNA: TGTGCCAGCAGTGTTTTAACAGGGAGCAATCAGCCCCAGCATTTT; CDR3 protein: CASSVLTGSNQPQHF
V gene: TRBV6-5; J gene: TRBJ2-7; D gene: .; clone size: .; CDR3 DNA: TGTGCCAGCACCTCGACAGATACCTACGAGCAGTACTTC; CDR3 protein: CASTSTDTYEQYF
V gene: TRBV7-2; J gene: TRBJ2-1; D gene: .; clone size: .; CDR3 DNA: TGTGCCAGCAGCTTAGCGCGAGGAAGTAACAATGAGCAGTTCTTC; CDR3 protein: CASSLARGSNNEQFF
V gene: TRBV6-5; J gene: TRBJ2-1; D gene: TRBD1; clone size: .; CDR3 DNA: TGTGCCAGCAGTGGGGACAGATCAAATGAGCAGTTCTTC; CDR3 protein: CASSGDRSNEQFF
V gene: TRBV4-3; J gene: TRBJ2-2; D gene: TRBD2; clone size: once; CDR3 DNA: TGCGCCAGCAGCCAAGGACTAGCGGCGAACACCGGGGAGCTGTTTTTT; CDR3 protein: CASSQGLAANTGELFF
V gene: TRBV5-1; J gene: TRBJ1-1; D gene: .; clone size: .; CDR3 DNA: TGCGCCAGCAGCCGATTGGGCACTCGCACTGAAGCTTTCTTT; CDR3 protein: CASSRLGTRTEAFF
V gene: TRBV6-1; J gene: TRBJ2-1; D gene: TRBD2; clone size: .; CDR3 DNA: TGTGCCAGCAGTCTGATAGCGGGAGGTTACAATGAGCAGTTCTTC; CDR3 protein: CASSLIAGGYNEQFF
V gene: TRBV18; J gene: TRBJ2-2; D gene: TRBD1; clone size: .; CDR3 DNA: TGTGCCAGCTCACCATTGCCCTCGGGACAGCCGAACACCGGGGAGCTGTTTTTT; CDR3 protein: CASSPLPSGQPNTGELFF
V gene: TRBV5-4; J gene: TRBJ2-7; D gene: .; clone size: .; CDR3 DNA: TGTGCCAGCAGCTTTGGGGGGGCTGCCTACGAGCAGTACTTC; CDR3 protein: CASSFGGAAYEQYF
V gene: TRBV2; J gene: TRBJ2-3; D gene: TRBD2; clone size: .; CDR3 DNA: TGTGCCAGCAGTGAGGGTAGCGGGGCCGGCACAAACACGCAGTATTTT; CDR3 protein: CASSEGSGAGTNTQYF
V gene: TRBV2; J gene: TRBJ2-1; D gene: .; clone size: .; CDR3 DNA: TGTGCCAGCATGGCCTGGCGCTCCTACAATGAGCAGTTCTTC; CDR3 protein: CASMAWRSYNEQFF
V gene: TRBV9; J gene: TRBJ2-3; D gene: .; clone size: .; CDR3 DNA: TGTGCCAGCAGCGTAGGTATAGGGCCAGCCGATACGCAGTATTTT; CDR3 protein: CASSVGIGPADTQYF
V gene: TRBV7-2; J gene: TRBJ2-3; D gene: .; clone size: .; CDR3 DNA: TGTGCCAGCAGCTTAAGCGGGCAGGTGACAGATACGCAGTATTTT; CDR3 protein: CASSLSGQVTDTQYF
V gene: TRBV5-1; J gene: TRBJ2-7; D gene: .; clone size: .; CDR3 DNA: TGCGCCAGCAGCTTGGGGCGAGGGGACGAGCAGTACTTC; CDR3 protein: CASSLGRGDEQYF
V gene: TRBV6-6; J gene: TRBJ2-7; D gene: TRBD2; clone size: once; CDR3 DNA: TGTGCCAGCAGCTGGGCTAGCGGATACTCCTACGAGCAGTACTTC; CDR3 protein: CASSWASGYSYEQYF
V gene: TRBV29-1; J gene: TRBJ1-3; D gene: .; clone size: .; CDR3 DNA: TGCAGCGTTCCAGGGTCTGGAAACACCATATATTTT; CDR3 protein: CSVPGSGNTIYF
V gene: TRBV9; J gene: TRBJ2-2; D gene: .; clone size: .; CDR3 DNA: TGTGCCAGCAGCGTCCGGGACCTGAACACCGGGGAGCTGTTTTTT; CDR3 protein: CASSVRDLNTGELFF
V gene: TRBV7-2; J gene: TRBJ2-5; D gene: .; clone size: .; CDR3 DNA: TGTGCCAGCAGCTTTAGGGGCCTCCAAGAGACCCAGTACTTC; CDR3 protein: CASSFRGLQETQYF
V gene: TRBV5-1; J gene: TRBJ1-2; D gene: .; clone size: .; CDR3 DNA: TGCGCCAGCAGCTCTGACTTTGGACCTGTACTACTACTCGATGGCTACACCTTC; CDR3 protein: CASSSDFGPVLLLDGYTF
V gene: TRBV6-1; J gene: TRBJ1-3; D gene: .; clone size: .; CDR3 DNA: TGTGCCAGCAGTGAAGCAGCCGGGGGGCTCGGCACCATATATTTT; CDR3 protein: CASSEAAGGLGTIYF
V gene: TRBV6-5; J gene: TRBJ2-7; D gene: .; clone size: .; CDR3 DNA: TGTGCCAGCAGTTCTCAGGGATCCTACGAGCAGTACTTC; CDR3 protein: CASSSQGSYEQYF
V gene: TRBV7-9; J gene: TRBJ1-2; D gene: TRBD1; clone size: medium-sized; CDR3 DNA: TGTGCCAGCACCAACTTATGGGACAGGATTAACTATGGCTACACCTTC; CDR3 protein: CASTNLWDRINYGYTF
V gene: TRBV9; J gene: TRBJ2-2; D gene: .; clone size: .; CDR3 DNA: TGTGCCAGCAGCCCGAGACTAAATCTCGGCGGGGAGCTGTTTTTT; CDR3 protein: CASSPRLNLGGELFF
V gene: TRBV18; J gene: TRBJ1-5; D gene: TRBD1; clone size: .; CDR3 DNA: TGTGCCAGCTCACCAGAGCAGGGGGCGCAGCCCCAGCATTTT; CDR3 protein: CASSPEQGAQPQHF
V gene: TRBV9; J gene: TRBJ1-1; D gene: .; clone size: .; CDR3 DNA: TGTGCCAGCAGCGCAACAGAAAAAGTGAACACTGAAGCTTTCTTT; CDR3 protein: CASSATEKVNTEAFF
V gene: TRBV9; J gene: TRBJ2-7; D gene: TRBD2; clone size: .; CDR3 DNA: TGTGCCAGCAGCACGACTAGCGGGCCTTCCTACGAGCAGTACTTC; CDR3 protein: CASSTTSGPSYEQYF
V gene: TRBV4-1; J gene: TRBJ2-3; D gene: .; clone size: .; CDR3 DNA: TGCGCCAGCAGCCAAGTAAGGGTTGGACTCAGCACAGATACGCAGTATTTT; CDR3 protein: CASSQVRVGLSTDTQYF
V gene: TRBV18; J gene: TRBJ2-7; D gene: .; clone size: once; CDR3 DNA: TGTGCCAGCTCACCCGAGGTCTACGAGCAGTACTTC; CDR3 protein: CASSPEVYEQYF
V gene: TRBV5-4; J gene: TRBJ1-5; D gene: .; clone size: .; CDR3 DNA: TGTGCCAGCAGCTTGGGGGCTAACAATCAGCCCCAGCATTTT; CDR3 protein: CASSLGANNQPQHF
V gene: TRBV4-1; J gene: TRBJ2-7; D gene: TRBD2; clone size: .; CDR3 DNA: TGCGCCAGCAGCCTTCAGGGCGGGAGGGCCTACGAGCAGTACTTC; CDR3 protein: CASSLQGGRAYEQYF
V gene: TRBV5-8; J gene: TRBJ1-5; D gene: .; clone size: .; CDR3 DNA: TGTGCCAGCAGCTTGGGTCGGCGGTCCAATCAGCCCCAGCATTTT; CDR3 protein: CASSLGRRSNQPQHF
V gene: TRBV6-5; J gene: TRBJ2-1; D gene: .; clone size: .; CDR3 DNA: TGTGCCAGCAGCCGGGTCGGCGGGGATGAGCAGTTCTTC; CDR3 protein: CASSRVGGDEQFF
V gene: TRBV9; J gene: TRBJ1-5; D gene: TRBD1; clone size: .; CDR3 DNA: TGTGCCAGCAGCGTAGCAGGGGGGAGGAATCAGCCCCAGCATTTT; CDR3 protein: CASSVAGGRNQPQHF
V gene: TRBV5-1; J gene: TRBJ1-1; D gene: .; clone size: .; CDR3 DNA: TGCGCCAGCAGCTCCAGGGAAGGGGGTAACACTGAAGCTTTCTTT; CDR3 protein: CASSSREGGNTEAFF